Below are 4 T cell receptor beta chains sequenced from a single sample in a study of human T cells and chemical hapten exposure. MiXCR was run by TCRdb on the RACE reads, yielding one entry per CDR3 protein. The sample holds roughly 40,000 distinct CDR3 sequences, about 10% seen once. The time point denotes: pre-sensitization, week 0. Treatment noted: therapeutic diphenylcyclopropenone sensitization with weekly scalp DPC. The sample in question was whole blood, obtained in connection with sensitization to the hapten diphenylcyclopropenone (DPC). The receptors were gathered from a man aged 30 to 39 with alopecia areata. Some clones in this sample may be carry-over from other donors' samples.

CDR3 DNA: TGCAGCGTTTTGGCTAATGAAAAACTGTTTTTT. Protein sequence: CSVLANEKLFF. The gene calls are TRBV29-1 and TRBJ1-4; no definite D call. Per the germline V gene, CDR1 is SQVTM and CDR2 is ANQGSEA. The CDR3 is 11 amino acids. The V and J ends lost 5 bases and 3 bases respectively, with 4 bases between them.

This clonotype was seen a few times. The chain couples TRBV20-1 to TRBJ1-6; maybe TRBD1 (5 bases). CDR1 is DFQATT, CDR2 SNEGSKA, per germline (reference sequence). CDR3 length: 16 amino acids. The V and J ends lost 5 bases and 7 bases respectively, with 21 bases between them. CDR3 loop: CSARRGWGSMNSPLHF. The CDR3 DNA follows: TGCAGTGCTCGGAGGGGATGGGGCAGCATGAATTCACCCCTCCACTTT.

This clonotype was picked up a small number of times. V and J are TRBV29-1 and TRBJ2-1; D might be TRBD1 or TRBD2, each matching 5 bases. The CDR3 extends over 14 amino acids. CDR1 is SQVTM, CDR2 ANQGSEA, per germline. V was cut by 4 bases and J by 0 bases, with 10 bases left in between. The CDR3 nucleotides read TGCAGCGTTGCCTCGGGGACCTCCTACAATGAGCAGTTCTTC. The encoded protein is CSVASGTSYNEQFF.

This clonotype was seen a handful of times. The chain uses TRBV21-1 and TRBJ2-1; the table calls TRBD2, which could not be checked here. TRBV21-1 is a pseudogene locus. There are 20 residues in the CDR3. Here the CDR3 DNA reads TGTGCCAGCAGCAAAGCTGAGTTGTGGGGGCCCTATATGTCCTACAATGAGCAGTTCTTC. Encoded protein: CASSKAELWGPYMSYNEQFF.